This TCR beta chain was profiled in a study of cytomegalovirus exposure and HLA in healthy donors (dated by TCRdb to about 2017). For context, the study as a whole: According to an earlier analysis of a few hundred of the donors, about 180 million T cells yielded 95 million to 140 million unique TCR beta sequences and 276 Gb of sequence data. An early release that covered 500 to 800 HLA-typed donors contained 250 to 350 gigabases of sequencing data and 65 million to 100 million unique TCR sequences. Of the 350 to 400 genotyped donors, around 81% fell in the genetic ancestry cluster associated with self-reported Caucasian donors. The aim of the study was to test whether cataloging public T cell receptors could identify signatures of past pathogen exposure. The study profiled the T cell repertoires of about 720 subjects by immunosequencing and related them to cytomegalovirus serostatus. Besides the first cohort of hundreds of subjects, a separate validation cohort made up of 120 different subjects was used. To predict cytomegalovirus infection status, the study brought together high-throughput TCR immunosequencing, statistical association of individual TCRs with disease status, and machine learning. In a later analysis, previously published TCR beta repertoires from more than 500 donors were re-analyzed and high-resolution HLA genotyping was added so that TCR occurrence patterns could be studied. The later analysis used no new phenotypic data to find candidate immune exposures, relying instead on TCR beta sequences and their occurrence across donors. An earlier analysis of 587 of the donors used high-throughput TCR beta sequencing to judge whether each TCR beta V gene segment behaved as functional or pseudogenic. Alongside the repertoire data, information on donor age, sex, ethnicity and CMV serostatus was compiled. A later genetic analysis used genome-wide SNP genotypes for about three fifths of the 666 donors, treating that subset as a discovery cohort. All discovery cohort repertoires had been generated on a single sequencing platform. HLA typing included class I and class II loci at four-digit resolution. The number of donors typed differed by locus, with roughly 620-630 for A, B, C, DRB1 and DQB1, 522 for DQA1, 606 for DPA1, and some 470 for DPB1. Because of strong linkage in the cohort, roughly 5 DR-DQ haplotypes were treated as single units for association and clustering. Across about 370 genotyped donors of the cohort, an average of approximately 220,000 unique TCR beta nucleotide sequences per donor were sequenced, and around 19% of those sequences were non-productive.

The library was generated by the immunoSEQ multiplex PCR assay. For the multiplex PCR, a mixture combining 60 forward primers for TCR Vbeta segments and 13 reverse primers for TCR Jbeta segments was used. A multiplex PCR assay on genomic DNA amplified the CDR3 region of rearranged TCR beta genes. Amplified TCR beta libraries were sequenced as 87-base-pair reads on the Illumina HiSeq System. For the original study's pipeline: Across the 700 or so repertoires, a later analysis counted 60 million to 90 million unique TCR beta chains, about 10 million of which were shared by at least two donors. Raw reads were error-corrected and collapsed into unique sequences with a nearest-neighbor algorithm that merged closely related sequences to remove PCR and sequencing errors. CDR3 sequences were aligned to IMGT reference sequences to assign V, D and J gene segments. For a sequence to be retained, a match of at least six nucleotides to both a V gene segment and a J gene segment was required. A rearrangement counted as productive if the CDR3 had no stop codons and remained in frame with V and J, and every other rearrangement counted as non-productive. CDR3 was defined by IMGT convention, running from the second conserved V-encoded cysteine to the conserved J-encoded phenylalanine. In an earlier analysis of roughly 580 of the donors, sequences lacking an unambiguous match to a single V gene segment were excluded. In an earlier analysis of a few hundred of the donors, a V segment was called functional when productive rearrangements were above 56.7%, and segregating when the standard deviation between donors exceeded 5%. A statistical classification framework was built to diagnose cytomegalovirus status from the catalog of TCR beta chain sequences. In a later analysis, V and J genes were assigned by comparing TCR nucleotide sequences against IMGT/GENE-DB human TR gene sequences. Using the TCRdist pipeline, a later analysis assigned CDR3 sequences along with most-parsimonious VDJ recombination scenarios. A later analysis defined each TCR beta chain by its CDR3 amino acid sequence plus V-gene family, and excluded reads lacking a unique V-gene family. In a later analysis, approximately 590 highly shared, low-generation-probability nucleotide sequences were removed to address suspected cross-contamination and a sequencing artifact. In a later analysis, a clonal expansion index was calculated for each public chain from normalized within-repertoire ranks of inferred template counts. Generation probabilities in a later analysis came from a VDJ recombination model fitted to out-of-frame rearrangements, and those results were checked against IGoR. Hypergeometric tests were used in a later analysis to score TCR-TCR, TCR-HLA and TCR-CMV co-occurrence, with a repertoire-size bias correction applied to the TCR pairs. A later analysis estimated false discovery rates by permuting HLA or CMV assignments 20 times. In a later analysis, co-occurring TCRs were grouped using DBSCAN, with TCRdist sequence similarity added in when clustering inside HLA-allele-positive subsets. For co-occurrence clustering, repertoires with fewer than 30,000 or more than 120,000 public chains were excluded, along with roughly 5 repertoires with anomalous nucleotide sharing. TCRdb limited this immuneACCESS table to in-frame rearrangements with V and J called. A share of clones is missing; checked studies link under half to unresolved V genes, and the rest is unexplained. The DNA gave D and trimming, while V, J and clone size come from that table. Across this sample there are roughly 180,000 clones, with roughly 80% seen only once. In total, the top ten clones hold more than 1.5% of the sample.

Broader findings and caveats from the paper: In a later analysis, TCR association rates were found to vary across HLA loci, with the most associated TCRs seen for DRB1 alleles and the fewest for HLA-C alleles. In both the original and validation cohorts, the classifier was reported to diagnose cytomegalovirus status with high specificity and sensitivity. A cluster of highly shared sequence variants was judged likely to be a technical artifact of the sequencing pipeline. Several of the top co-occurrence clusters appeared to be linked to parvovirus B19, influenza, CMV and Epstein-Barr virus, according to a later analysis. The study listed 170 or so TCR beta chains as associated with cytomegalovirus. Because counts were too low, some 16 rarely observed V segments, including chromosome 9 orphons, were excluded from the earlier analysis of fewer than 650 of the donors. Compared with the roughly 700-donor mean, donors in an Asian-associated ancestry cluster had fewer N-insertions in productive TCRs, according to a later genetic analysis. In a later analysis, most CMV-associated TCR beta chains were found to appear HLA-restricted, with HLA associations seemingly driven largely by CMV exposure. Strong co-occurrence of HLA alleles, especially DR and DQ, made assigning TCR associations to individual alleles difficult. In an earlier analysis of some 500 of the donors, most TCR beta V segments appeared in productive rearrangements about 87% or about 30% of the time, broadly matching IMGT annotations. In this cohort, only TCR beta chains were sequenced, and detectable features were limited by the absence of alpha or paired-chain data. Sequencing depth was assumed to be roughly uniform across donors in the presence/absence analyses, though that assumption may not hold. Some IMGT-functional V segments, including TRBV6-2 and TRBV6-3, could not be told apart with the 87-base-pair reads, so those segments were excluded. A further reported finding was that TCR beta sequences accurately predicted the HLA-A and HLA-B alleles for most subjects in the first cohort. In a later analysis, HLA-associated TCR beta chains showed more clonal expansion and lower generation probabilities than non-associated chains that were equally common. In vitro tests confirmed that three of the cytomegalovirus-associated TCR beta chains recognize cytomegalovirus antigens. For the cohort, immune exposure information was limited to CMV serostatus. Correlated functional status among segregating V segments might reflect linkage disequilibrium, but an unknown experimental factor could not be ruled out. Most TCR sequences were observed very rarely across donors, whereas some public TCRs were present in many individuals. In a later analysis, about 16,000 TCR beta sequences were associated with specific HLA alleles at a false discovery rate of 0.05. Because HLA typing was missing for some donors at each locus, association tests included only the typed subset. According to the authors, the approach could potentially be generalized to other disease states and immunological phenotypes. In a later genetic analysis, a missense DCLRE1C variant was associated with V-gene and J-gene trimming of TCR beta chains, and the association was replicated in an independent cohort.

Counted from cysteine to phenylalanine, this CDR3 has 14 amino acids. Just the 42-base CDR3 DNA is kept, in frame starting at base 1. This clone was counted a single time. Which antigen it targets is not known. No qualities accompany the bases; no much larger clone lies one base away. The cohort consisted of approximately 670 healthy bone marrow donors. At the time of sampling, every cohort member was nominally healthy, though immune exposures that went unrecorded were likely present. The donor was CMV seronegative and belonged to the group of 320 or so seronegative cohort members. Every donor gave a peripheral blood sample, and the peripheral blood mononuclear cells from that sample were used for TCR beta sequencing. The Qiagen DNeasy Blood Extraction Kit was used to extract genomic DNA from the blood cell samples.

The receptor was isolated from a man aged 40-49 years in good health and CMV-seronegative. The chain joins TRBV12-1 to TRBJ1-2; the table names TRBD1, a call not compared with the DNA. TRBV12-1 is recorded as a pseudogene. The sequenced material came from PBMCs. The CDR3: CASSSRDNHYGYTF. The DNA sequence is TGTGCCAGCAGCTCCCGGGACAACCACTATGGCTACACCTTC.